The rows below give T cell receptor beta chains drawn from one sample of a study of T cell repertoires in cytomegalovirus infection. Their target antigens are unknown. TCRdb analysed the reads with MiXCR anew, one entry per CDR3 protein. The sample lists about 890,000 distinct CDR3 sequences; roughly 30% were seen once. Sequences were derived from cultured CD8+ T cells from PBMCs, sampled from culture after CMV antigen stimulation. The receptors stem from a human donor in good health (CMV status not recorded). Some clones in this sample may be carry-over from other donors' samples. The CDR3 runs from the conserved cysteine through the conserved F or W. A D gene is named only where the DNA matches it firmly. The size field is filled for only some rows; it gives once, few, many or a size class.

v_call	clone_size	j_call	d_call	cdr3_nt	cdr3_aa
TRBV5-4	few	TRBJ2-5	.	TGTGCCAGCAGCGCCCTGGGGCAAGAGACCCAGTACTTC	CASSALGQETQYF
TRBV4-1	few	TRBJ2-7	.	TGCGCCAGCAGCCACATGGGACAAGGCTACGAGCAGTACTTC	CASSHMGQGYEQYF
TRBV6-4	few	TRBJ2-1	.	TGTGCCAGCAGTGATTGGGCCTACAATGAGCAGTTCTTC	CASSDWAYNEQFF
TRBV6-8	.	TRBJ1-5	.	TGTGCCAGCAGTCGCCGGGACTACAATCAGCCCCAGCATTTT	CASSRRDYNQPQHF
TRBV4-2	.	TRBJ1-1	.	TGTGCCAGCACCTACGAGATAGGGAACACTGAAGCTTTCTTT	CASTYEIGNTEAFF
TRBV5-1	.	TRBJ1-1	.	TGCGCCAGCAGCTCGGGACGGATCCTTAACACTGAAGCTTTCTTT	CASSSGRILNTEAFF
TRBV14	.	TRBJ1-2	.	TGTGCCAACAGCCAATGGCTTAAGGGAGCCAACTATGGCTACACCTTC	CANSQWLKGANYGYTF
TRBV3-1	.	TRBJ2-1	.	TGTGCCAGCAGCCAAGAGGCCCACAATGAGCAGTTCTTC	CASSQEAHNEQFF
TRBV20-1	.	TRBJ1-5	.	TGCAGTGCTAGAGATGGACATAGCAATCAGCCCCAGCATTTT	CSARDGHSNQPQHF
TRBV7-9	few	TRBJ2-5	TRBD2	TGTGCCAGCAGCCCCGGGACTAGCGGGAACAATAAAGAAGAGACCCAGTACTTC	CASSPGTSGNNKEETQYF
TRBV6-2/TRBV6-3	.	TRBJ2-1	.	TGTGCCAGCAGTTACACCTTAGCGCCCTCCTACAATGAGCAGTTCTTC	CASSYTLAPSYNEQFF
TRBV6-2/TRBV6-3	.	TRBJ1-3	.	TGTGCCAGCAGTTACCTTCAGGTCTCTGGAAACACCATATATTTT	CASSYLQVSGNTIYF
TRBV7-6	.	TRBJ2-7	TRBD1	TGTGCCAGCAGTTTAGGGACAGGTGAACCCCTTCTCTACGAGCAGTACTTC	CASSLGTGEPLLYEQYF
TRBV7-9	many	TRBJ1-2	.	TGTGCCAGCAGTACAGGGTTGCTCACCTTC	CASSTGLLTF
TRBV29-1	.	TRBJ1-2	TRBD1	TGCAGCACCCCAGGGGGGGGTGGCTACACCTTC	CSTPGGGGYTF
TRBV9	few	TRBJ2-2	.	TGTGCCAGCAGCCCACCCGGGACAAGGAAAAACACCGGGGAGCTGTTTTTT	CASSPPGTRKNTGELFF
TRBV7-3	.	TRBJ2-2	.	TGTGCCAGCGGCTTATTAGGATCATTCAGCGGGACCGGGGAGCTGTTTTTT	CASGLLGSFSGTGELFF
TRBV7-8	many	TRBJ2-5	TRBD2	TGTGCCAGCAGCTTAGGGACTAGCGGGGGCCCCGAGACCCAGTACTTC	CASSLGTSGGPETQYF
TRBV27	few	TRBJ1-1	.	TGTGCCAGCAGTAGGCGGACAGATTCGGATGAAGCTTTCTTT	CASSRRTDSDEAFF
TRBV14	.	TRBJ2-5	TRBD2	TGTGCCAGCAACCCGACTAGCGGGGTCGAAGAGACCCAGTACTTC	CASNPTSGVEETQYF
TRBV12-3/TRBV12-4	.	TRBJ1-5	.	TGTGCCAGCTCTAAGACGGTTTATGATAGCAATCAGCCCCAGCATTTT	CASSKTVYDSNQPQHF
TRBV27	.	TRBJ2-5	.	TGTGCCAGCAACCGCGGCGGGTACCAAGAGACCCAGTACTTC	CASNRGGYQETQYF